These 13 T cell receptor beta chains were sequenced from one sample in a study of blood T cell repertoires in COVID-19. Profiling relied on immunoSEQ multiplex PCR, and the TCRdb table lists in-frame clones only, not all of them. The sample lists 43,000 or so clones, about four fifths occurring once. Sequences were obtained from peripheral blood. These receptor sequences come from a woman aged 60 to 75 with acute or convalescent COVID-19.

V is TRBV19 and J is TRBJ1-2, with D possibly TRBD1 on 5 matching bases. Germline V CDR1 and CDR2: LNHDA, SQIVND (reference sequence). The CDR3 is 15 residues long. Trimming shortened V by 0 bases and J by 7 bases, and 15 bases separated the two germline ends. CDR3 DNA sequence: TGTGCCAGTAGTATAGACAGGGAAAAACGAGCTGGCTACACCTTC. Encoded protein: CASSIDREKRAGYTF.

CDR3 residues: CASSQESGRGGEKLFF. The CDR3 region has the DNA TGTGCCAGCAGCCAAGAGTCTGGCCGCGGGGGGGAAAAACTGTTTTTT. This sequence joins TRBV3-1 (or the pseudogene TRBV3-2) and TRBJ1-4; possible D gene TRBD1, 5 bases. Trimming removed 0 bases from V and 8 bases from J, with 16 bases in between. CDR1 is LGHDT and CDR2 is YNNKEL in the germline V gene (reference sequence). CDR3 length equals 16 residues.

The chain uses TRBV11-2 and TRBJ1-3; D gene unclear. Trimming took off 5 bases at V and 2 bases at J, with 13 bases between the two ends. Germline CDR1 is SGHAT and CDR2 is FQNNGV. The CDR3 totals 15 residues. CDR3 loop: CASSPSVLTGNTIYF. CDR3 bases: TGTGCCAGCAGCCCTTCAGTGTTAACTGGAAACACCATATATTTT.

The chain combines TRBV30 with TRBJ1-2; D is undetermined. Germline V CDR1 and CDR2: GTSNPN, SVGIG (reference sequence). The CDR3 spans 11 residues. The V and J ends lost 5 bases and 5 bases respectively, with 9 bases between them. CDR3 loop: CAWGPEYGYTF. The DNA for the CDR3 is TGTGCCTGGGGTCCCGAGTATGGCTACACCTTC.

CDR3 sequence: CASSPGRIPEGIQYF. The CDR3, as DNA: TGTGCCAGCTCCCCGGGGAGGATTCCTGAAGGCATTCAGTACTTC. This chain links TRBV18 with TRBJ2-4; perhaps TRBD2 as D (6 bases). In germline, CDR1 is KGHSH, CDR2 LQKENI. The CDR3 has 15 amino acids. V was shortened by 6 bases and J by 9 bases, with 21 bases between the two germline ends.

The DNA for the CDR3 is TGTGCCAGCAGCTCTCACCTCAACCGAGGGGGCGCCGAAAAACTGTTTTTT. Translating it yields CASSSHLNRGGAEKLFF. This chain connects TRBV5-6 to TRBJ1-4, with TRBD1 matching over 7 bases. V shed 3 bases, J shed 8 bases, and the junction held 16 bases outside the gene matches. Germline V gives CDR1 SGHDT, CDR2 YYEEEE. The CDR3 totals 17 residues.

This chain joins TRBV7-9 and TRBJ1-2; D ambiguous. The CDR3 length is 15 residues. V was clipped by 5 bases and J by 8 bases, with 21 bases between them. Germline CDR1 and CDR2: SEHNR and FQNEAQ (reference sequence). DNA for the CDR3: TGTGCCAGCAGCCCCCAAAGTGATCTTAACCAGGGCTACACCTTC. Its translation: CASSPQSDLNQGYTF. The full variable domain, its missing parts supplied by reference TRBV7-9 and TRBJ1-2, is DTGVSQNPRHKITKRGQNVTFRCDPISEHNRLYWYRQTLGQGPEFLTYFQNEAQLEKSRLLSDRFSAERPKGSFSTLEIQRTEQGDSAMYLCASSPQSDLNQGYTFGSGTRLTVV.

The rearrangement joins TRBV4-1 to TRBJ1-2, with 8 bases identical to TRBD1. CDR3 length: 13 residues. Germline V lookup: CDR1 MGHRA, CDR2 YSYEKL. The junction had 2 bases not matched to a gene; V was cut back by 4 bases and J by 4 bases. The CDR3 nucleotides are TGCGCCAGCAGCCTGGACAGGGCCTATGGCTACACCTTC. Translated: CASSLDRAYGYTF.

The rearrangement joins TRBV28 to TRBJ1-3; TRBD1 is a possible D gene (6 bases). V was clipped by 3 bases and J by 0 bases, with 9 bases between them. Germline V lookup: CDR1 MDHEN, CDR2 SYDVKM. The CDR3 spans 15 residues. The CDR3 sequence: CASSLDSTSGNTIYF. CDR3 nucleotides: TGTGCCAGCAGTTTGGACAGTACCTCTGGAAACACCATATATTTT.

The V and J genes are TRBV5-4 and TRBJ2-6, with 10 nucleotides matching TRBD1. CDR3 length: 19 amino acids. Germline V gene sequence: CDR1 SGHNT, CDR2 YYREEE (reference sequence). After removal of 4 bases from V and 1 base from J, the junction contained 11 bases not matched to a gene. In DNA, the CDR3 is TGTGCCAGCAGCCAAGGGACAGGGGTAGGATGGTCTGGGGCCAACGTCCTGACTTTC. This codes for CASSQGTGVGWSGANVLTF.

This clone was detected many times. The chain carries TRBV18 and TRBJ1-1; TRBD1 matches at 8 bases. The CDR3 extends over 11 amino acids. V lost 3 bases, J lost 11 bases, and 2 bases stayed unmatched. The germline gives CDR1 KGHSH, CDR2 LQKENI. The chain's CDR3 is CASSPQGAAFF. The CDR3 coding sequence is TGTGCCAGCTCACCCCAGGGGGCTGCTTTCTTT.

The chain recombines TRBV5-1 with TRBJ1-3; 8 bases are shared with TRBD1. The CDR3 spans 14 residues. V was clipped by 5 bases and J by 6 bases; unmatched bases: 7. Germline CDR1 is SGHRS and CDR2 is YFSETQ. Here the CDR3 reads CASRTSGQANTIYF. The CDR3 DNA follows: TGCGCCAGCAGGACGTCGGGACAGGCAAACACCATATATTTT.

CDR3 loop: CAWSDSLAGGFGELFF. DNA of the CDR3: TGTGCCTGGAGTGATAGTCTTGCAGGGGGGTTCGGGGAGCTGTTTTTT. This chain links TRBV30 with TRBJ2-2, with TRBD1 as a possible D gene (7 bases). V gave up 1 base and J gave up 7 bases, with 19 bases separating them. The germline V gene encodes CDR1 GTSNPN and CDR2 SVGIG (reference sequence). CDR3 length: 16 residues.